The 4 T cell receptor beta chains below all came from one sample that was sequenced in a study of blood T cell repertoires in COVID-19. Profiling relied on immunoSEQ multiplex PCR, and the TCRdb table lists in-frame clones only, not all of them. The table has 55,000 to 85,000 clones, approximately 77% seen once. Sequenced input: peripheral blood. Source of these receptors: a woman in her sixties or seventies with acute or convalescent COVID-19.

Here the CDR3 reads CATSRVGEGADNIQYF. The CDR3 DNA is TGTGCCACCAGCAGAGTTGGAGAGGGTGCGGATAACATTCAGTACTTC. The chain is built from TRBV15 and TRBJ2-4; D is perhaps TRBD2 (5 bases). This CDR3 is built from 16 residues. Trimming cost V 1 base and J 7 bases, with 17 bases left between them. The V gene's germline CDR1 is LNHNV and CDR2 YYDKDF (reference sequence).

The chain employs TRBV18 and TRBJ1-4; 8 nucleotides agree with TRBD1. Germline V gene lookup returns CDR1 KGHSH and CDR2 LQKENI. The ends lost 5 bases at V and 8 bases at J; junction bases unmatched: 13. The CDR3 consists of 16 residues. The DNA of the CDR3 is TGTGCCAGCTCAACGGGACAGGCGATTACAGGGGAAAAACTGTTTTTT. It is translated as CASSTGQAITGEKLFF.

This chain joins TRBV3-1 (or the pseudogene TRBV3-2) and TRBJ2-1, with 12 bases lining up with TRBD2. This CDR3 has 18 residues. With 0 bases clipped from V and 0 bases from J, the junction kept 3 bases outside the gene matches. Germline V gene lookup returns CDR1 LGHDT and CDR2 YNNKEL (reference sequence). The CDR3 reads CASSQEGTSGFSYNEQFF. Written as DNA, the CDR3 is TGTGCCAGCAGCCAAGAAGGGACTAGCGGGTTCTCCTACAATGAGCAGTTCTTC.

The chain uses TRBV5-1 and TRBJ2-1; TRBD2 is a possible D gene (6 bases). The ends were cut back, 0 bases at V and 1 base at J, with 8 bases in the middle. CDR1 SGHRS and CDR2 YFSETQ come from the germline V gene. CDR3 length: 15 residues. The CDR3 bases are TGCGCCAGCAGCTTGGAGGCGGGGTCCTACAATGAGCAGTTCTTC. This encodes CASSLEAGSYNEQFF.